This T cell receptor beta chain was sequenced during a study of blood T cell repertoires in COVID-19. For the study at large: Whether acute or convalescent, the COVID-19 samples came from the United States, Italy and Spain. T cells, B-cell-depleted T cells, or PBMCs supplied cDNA or gDNA.

CDR1 and CDR2 (germline): SQVTM, ANQGSEA. The ends were cut back, 1 base at V and 3 bases at J, with 13 bases in the middle. This CDR3 comprises 15 residues. As handled by the study authors: For nucleated cells, counts were estimated from reference gene primer amplification. Repertoires were generated with immunoSEQ multiplex PCR, while TCRdb's copy carries only in-frame clones and drops some. V and J calls and clone size are given by that table; D and trimming were obtained from the DNA. The table has about 50,000 clones, 85% to 95% seen once; the top ten hold around a tenth. The chain joins TRBV29-1 to TRBJ2-1, with D perhaps TRBD1 (5 bases). This receptor was taken from a woman of 80 years or more with acute or convalescent COVID-19. The sample was peripheral blood. In DNA form, the CDR3 reads TGCAGCGTTGAAGCTGACAGATCTCACTACAATGAGCAGTTCTTC. This sequence encodes CSVEADRSHYNEQFF.